A single sample gave rise to the 9 T cell receptor beta chains below, sequenced in a study of T cell changes during pregnancy in multiple sclerosis. Sequencing was performed with immunoSEQ multiplex PCR; in TCRdb, only in-frame clones are kept and a portion is missing. The sample contains tens of thousands of clones, about nine tenths of which appear only once. Sequencing was performed on peripheral blood, taken in the second trimester of pregnancy. All receptors derive from a female donor in good health, enrolled as a control in a pregnancy study.

V is TRBV6-5 and J is TRBJ2-1, with 13 bases matching TRBD2. The germline V gene encodes CDR1 MNHEY and CDR2 SVGAGI. This CDR3 has 15 amino acids. Trimming removed 6 bases from V and 11 bases from J; junction bases left unmatched: 10. CDR3 in DNA: TGTGCCAGCAGCAAGGGACTAGCGGGAATTGGCCAGCAGTTCTTC. This translates into CASSKGLAGIGQQFF.

The chain is built from TRBV27 and TRBJ1-1; 9 bases map to TRBD1. After removal of 6 bases from V and 8 bases from J, the junction contained 4 bases not matched to a gene. CDR1 is MNHEY, CDR2 SMNVEV, per germline (reference sequence). CDR3 length: 12 residues. CDR3 residues: CASRGTGYEAFF. CDR3 nucleotides: TGTGCCAGCAGGGGGACAGGGTACGAAGCTTTCTTT.

The chain employs TRBV28 and TRBJ2-4, with 7 bases matching TRBD2. V was clipped by 4 bases and J by 2 bases; unmatched bases: 14. The CDR3 totals 18 residues. CDR1 MDHEN and CDR2 SYDVKM come from the germline V gene. CDR3 region: CASSYPRTRDGPKNIQYF. As DNA, the CDR3 is TGTGCCAGCAGTTACCCGCGGACTAGGGACGGCCCCAAAAACATTCAGTACTTC. The full variable domain, in which reference TRBV28 and TRBJ2-4 provide the parts outside the CDR3, is DVKVTQSSRYLVKRTGEKVFLECVQDMDHENMFWYRQDPGLGLRLIYFSYDVKMKEKGDIPEGYSVSREKKERFSLILESASTNQTSMYLCASSYPRTRDGPKNIQYFGAGTRLSVL.

This clone was seen a single time. The chain employs TRBV28 and TRBJ2-7, with TRBD2 identical over 8 bases. This CDR3 has 13 residues. V gave up 7 bases and J gave up 3 bases; unmatched junction bases: 5. CDR1 is MDHEN and CDR2 is SYDVKM in the germline V gene. CDR3 DNA sequence: TGTGCCAGCATGGGACTAGATTTCTACGAGCAGTACTTC. Encoded protein: CASMGLDFYEQYF.

The chain recombines TRBV27 with TRBJ1-6; D is ambiguous. V was shortened by 3 bases and J by 5 bases, with 8 bases between the two germline ends. In germline, CDR1 is MNHEY, CDR2 SMNVEV (reference sequence). The CDR3 totals 14 residues. This chain's CDR3 is CASSFSVNNSPLHF. The CDR3 region has the DNA TGTGCCAGCAGTTTTTCGGTAAATAATTCACCCCTCCACTTT.

The chain is built from TRBV6-6 and TRBJ2-4; D not certain. This CDR3 has 11 amino acids. Trimming took off 5 bases at V and 9 bases at J, with 8 bases between the two ends. Looked up from germline, CDR1 is MNHNY and CDR2 is SVGAGI (reference sequence). CDR3 in amino acids: CASSAASIQYF. The DNA for the CDR3 is TGTGCCAGCAGTGCCGCGTCCATTCAGTACTTC.

This chain uses TRBV7-9 with TRBJ2-7; D is possibly TRBD1 (5 bases). Trimming cost V 5 bases and J 6 bases, with 11 bases left between them. The CDR3 has 12 amino acids. CDR1 SEHNR and CDR2 FQNEAQ come from the germline V gene (reference sequence). In nucleotides, the CDR3 is TGTGCCAGCAGCCAGACAGCTATCGAGCAGTACTTC. It translates to CASSQTAIEQYF.

The chain links TRBV6-5 to TRBJ1-1; D may be TRBD1 (6 bases). The germline V gene has CDR1 MNHEY and CDR2 SVGAGI. Trimming stripped 6 bases from V and 0 bases from J, with 14 bases between. This CDR3 region has 15 residues. CDR3 in DNA: TGTGCCAGCAGGGGCCCGGACAGAATGAACACTGAAGCTTTCTTT. It is translated as CASRGPDRMNTEAFF.

The CDR3 reads CASSPAVGGAGSPLHF. CDR3 coding DNA: TGTGCCAGCTCACCAGCGGTAGGGGGCGCGGGTTCACCCCTCCACTTT. This chain uses TRBV18 with TRBJ1-6, with 7 bases lining up with TRBD1. This CDR3 region has 16 residues. Trimming removed 2 bases from V and 9 bases from J; junction bases left unmatched: 10. Germline CDR1 and CDR2: KGHSH and LQKENI.